This T cell receptor beta chain was documented in a study of blood T cell repertoires in COVID-19. J lost 4 bases, V lost 6 bases, and 10 bases had no gene match. CDR3 length equals 15 residues. Per the germline V gene, CDR1 is MNHEY and CDR2 is SVGAGI. Original data processing: Reference gene primer amplification gave estimated nucleated cell counts. Sequencing was performed with immunoSEQ multiplex PCR; in TCRdb, only in-frame clones are kept and a portion is missing. The V and J calls and the clone size are those of that table, but D and trimming were determined from the DNA. Of approximately 240,000 clones listed, roughly 84% are singletons. This clone was detected only a few times.

This chain joins TRBV6-5 and TRBJ1-2; 8 nucleotides line up with TRBD1. What was sequenced was peripheral blood. The TCR originated in a middle-aged woman with active or convalescent COVID-19. The CDR3: CASRADDRGFYGYTF. The DNA for the CDR3 is TGTGCCAGCAGAGCCGACGACAGGGGATTCTATGGCTACACCTTC.